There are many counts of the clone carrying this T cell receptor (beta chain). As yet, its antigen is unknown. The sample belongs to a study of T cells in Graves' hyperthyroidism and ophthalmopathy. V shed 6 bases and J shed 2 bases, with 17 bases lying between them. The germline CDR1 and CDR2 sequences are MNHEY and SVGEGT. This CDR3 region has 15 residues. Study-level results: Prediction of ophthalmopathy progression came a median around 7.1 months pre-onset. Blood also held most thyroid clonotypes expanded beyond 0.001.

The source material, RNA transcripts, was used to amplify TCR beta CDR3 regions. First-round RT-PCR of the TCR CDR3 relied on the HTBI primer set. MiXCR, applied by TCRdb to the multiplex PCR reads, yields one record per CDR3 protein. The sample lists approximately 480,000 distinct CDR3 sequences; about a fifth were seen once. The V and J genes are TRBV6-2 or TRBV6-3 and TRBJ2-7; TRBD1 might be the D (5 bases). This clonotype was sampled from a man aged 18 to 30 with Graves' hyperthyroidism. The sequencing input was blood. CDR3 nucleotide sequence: TGTGCCAGCAGCGGCTTGGTTAGGGGAACCTACGAGCAGTACTTC. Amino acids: CASSGLVRGTYEQYF.